This T cell receptor beta chain stems from a study of T cells in Graves' hyperthyroidism and ophthalmopathy. A note on this clonotype: The antigen remains undetermined.

Graves' hyperthyroidism showing no ophthalmopathy progression within 18 months was considered stable. RNA transcripts served as the template for amplifying TCR beta CDR3 regions. TCR CDR3 regions were first amplified by RT-PCR with HTBI primers. One entry per CDR3 protein, called by TCRdb with MiXCR from the multiplex PCR reads. The sample has more than 600,000 distinct CDR3 sequences, roughly 17% seen once. In germline, CDR1 is SEHNR, CDR2 FQNEAQ (reference sequence). CDR3 size: 15 residues. Trimming at V came to 7 bases and at J to 4 bases, leaving 9 bases not matched to a gene. Study results and limitations: Among clonotypes expanded in thyroid above 0.001, most were also found in blood.

The gene calls are TRBV7-9 and TRBJ2-2; TRBD2 matches at 7 bases. This receptor was identified in a man between 18 and 29 years old with Graves' hyperthyroidism. The material sequenced was blood. CDR3 nucleotides: TGTGCCAGCACCCCTCGGGGGGTCCCCACCGGGGAGCTGTTTTTT. Protein: CASTPRGVPTGELFF.